This entry lists 5 T cell receptor beta chains sequenced from one sample in a study of T cells in Graves' hyperthyroidism and ophthalmopathy. RNA transcripts yielded amplified TCR beta CDR3 regions. The study used the HTBI primer set for a first-round RT-PCR of the TCR CDR3. TCRdb recomputed calls from the multiplex PCR reads with MiXCR, one row per CDR3 protein. The sample has 660,000 or so distinct CDR3 sequences; approximately 42% are singletons. The sequenced material came from peripheral blood or thyroid tissue (not recorded which). All receptors derive from an adult man with Graves' disease, either hyperthyroidism or ophthalmopathy (not recorded which).

This clonotype has at least ten counts. The rearrangement uses TRBV15 and TRBJ1-5, with D perhaps matching TRBD1 (5 bases). Germline lookup yields CDR1 LNHNV and CDR2 YYDKDF (reference sequence). The CDR3 contains 15 residues. V lost 1 base and J lost 6, with 13 bases in between. The CDR3 is CATSRGRGYGQPQHF. The CDR3 DNA reads TGTGCCACCAGCAGAGGCCGGGGGTACGGTCAGCCCCAGCATTTT.

The chain joins TRBV2 to TRBJ1-2, with TRBD1 identical over 8 bases. V was pared by 5 bases and J by 8 bases, with 10 bases of the junction left unmatched. The V gene's germline CDR1 is SNHLY and CDR2 FYNNEI. This CDR3 has 14 amino acids. DNA for the CDR3: TGTGCCAGCAGTCCCGACAGGGGTTTTGAGGGCTACACCTTC. Protein product: CASSPDRGFEGYTF.

The sample holds one count of this clonotype. Germline is not matched at one junction end, which may reflect a read error. The chain joins TRBV15 to TRBJ2-6, with D perhaps TRBD1 (5 bases). There are 12 residues in the CDR3. Germline CDR1 is LNHNV and CDR2 is YYDKDF (reference sequence). In nucleotides, the CDR3 is TGTGCCACCAGCATGCAGGGTAACACTGAAGCTTTC. Translated, it gives CATSMQGNTEAF. The entire variable domain, with the rest obtained from reference TRBV15 and TRBJ2-6, is as follows: DAMVIQNPRYQVTQFGKPVTLSCSQTLNHNVMYWYQQKSSQAPKLLFHYYDKDFNNEADTPDNFQSRRPNTSFCFLDIRSPGLGDTAMYLCATSMQGNTEAFGAGSRLTVL.

In DNA form, the CDR3 reads TGTGCCAGCAGCCAATCGCGGGGAGGAGGAGAGACCCAGTACTTC. Encoded protein: CASSQSRGGGETQYF. The chain joins TRBV3-1 to TRBJ2-5, with a tentative D call TRBD2 (6 bases). The CDR3 is 15 residues long. The V end lost 2 bases, the J end lost 4 bases, and 14 bases lay between the germline ends. Germline CDR1 and CDR2: LGHDT and YNNKEL (reference sequence).

V usage is TRBV9 and J usage is TRBJ2-7; 13 nucleotides agree with TRBD2. CDR3 length: 12 residues. Looked up from germline, CDR1 is SGDLS and CDR2 is YYNGEE. The V gene end was trimmed by 7 bases and the J gene end by 5 bases; junction bases not matched to a gene: 0. Written as DNA, the CDR3 is TGTGCCAGCGGGACTAGCGGGAACGAGCAGTACTTC. Translated: CASGTSGNEQYF.